Listed below are T cell receptor beta chains from one sample, sequenced in a study of blood T cell repertoires in COVID-19. The protocol was immunoSEQ multiplex PCR, while the TCRdb copy is restricted to in-frame clones and leaves out a portion. The sample includes 93,000 or so clones, approximately 80% seen only once; the top ten take about 12%. The sample taken for sequencing was peripheral blood. These receptors were taken from a human donor in a cohort sampled during active COVID-19. Each CDR3 is given with its conserved first and last residue. Each record gives: clone size, V gene, D gene, J gene, CDR3 DNA, CDR3 protein. D genes are given only for firm matches. Part of the rows lack a size; the others show once, few, many or a class for expanded clones.

size: -; V: TRBV5-5; D: TRBD2; J: TRBJ2-3; DNA: TGTGCCAGCAGCCCGGGACTAGCGTCGTCAGATACGCAGTATTTT; CDR3: CASSPGLASSDTQYF
size: -; V: TRBV5-6; D: -; J: TRBJ2-1; DNA: TGTGCCAGCAGCAGAGATATGAAGCAGTTCTTC; CDR3: CASSRDMKQFF
size: -; V: TRBV25-1; D: TRBD2; J: TRBJ2-3; DNA: TGTGCCAGCACCGGGACTAGCGGGACCGGCACAGATACGCAGTATTTT; CDR3: CASTGTSGTGTDTQYF
size: once; V: TRBV19; D: TRBD2; J: TRBJ2-1; DNA: TGTGCCAGTAGTATGGGACTAGCTAAAGGGGGATCCTACAATGAGCAGTTCTTC; CDR3: CASSMGLAKGGSYNEQFF
size: -; V: TRBV27; D: -; J: TRBJ2-3; DNA: TGTGCCAGCAGTCTGGGACTTCGCACAGATACGCAGTATTTT; CDR3: CASSLGLRTDTQYF
size: -; V: TRBV19; D: TRBD2; J: TRBJ2-5; DNA: TGTGCCAGTAGTATAAGGTCGGCGGGGGGGTCCCAAGAGACCCAGTACTTC; CDR3: CASSIRSAGGSQETQYF
size: once; V: TRBV29-1; D: -; J: TRBJ2-7; DNA: TGCAGCGTTGATCTGGGCAGCATCTACGAGCAGTACTTC; CDR3: CSVDLGSIYEQYF
size: -; V: TRBV7-2; D: TRBD2; J: TRBJ2-7; DNA: TGTGCCAGCACCCCGGGGGGGCTCACCTACGAGCAGTACTTC; CDR3: CASTPGGLTYEQYF
size: -; V: TRBV2; D: -; J: TRBJ1-2; DNA: TGTGCCAGCACCGAGGGGGTAGGCTACACCTTC; CDR3: CASTEGVGYTF
size: -; V: TRBV3-1/TRBV3-2; D: TRBD1; J: TRBJ1-4; DNA: TGTGCCAGCAGTCCTTCCAAGGACAGGGGAAATGAAAAACTGTTTTTT; CDR3: CASSPSKDRGNEKLFF
size: -; V: TRBV19; D: -; J: TRBJ2-3; DNA: TGTGCCAGTAGGGGGCGGGGATACACAGATACGCAGTATTTT; CDR3: CASRGRGYTDTQYF
size: -; V: TRBV5-1; D: -; J: TRBJ2-7; DNA: TGCGCCAGCAGCTTGGGGGGCCCAGGGTTGCAGCAGTACTTC; CDR3: CASSLGGPGLQQYF
size: few; V: TRBV5-1; D: -; J: TRBJ2-3; DNA: TGCGCCAGCAGCTTGGACTTCACTAGCACAGATACGCAGTATTTT; CDR3: CASSLDFTSTDTQYF
size: -; V: TRBV6-6; D: -; J: TRBJ1-6; DNA: TGTGCCAGCAGAGTCAGCGACCACCTTAGTTCACCCCTCCACTTT; CDR3: CASRVSDHLSSPLHF
size: -; V: TRBV7-3; D: -; J: TRBJ2-1; DNA: TGTGCCAGCAGCGAGGGTCGTGGGAGGTCCTACAATGAGCAGTTCTTC; CDR3: CASSEGRGRSYNEQFF
size: -; V: TRBV5-1; D: -; J: TRBJ1-1; DNA: TGCGCCAGCAGCTTGGCTATGGGGGGGAGCACTGAAGCTTTCTTT; CDR3: CASSLAMGGSTEAFF
size: -; V: TRBV19; D: TRBD1; J: TRBJ1-1; DNA: TGTGCCAGTAGTATGCGACAGGGAGGAGGAGCTTTCTTT; CDR3: CASSMRQGGGAFF
size: few; V: TRBV27; D: -; J: TRBJ1-1; DNA: TGTGCCAGCAGTTCTCAACAGGGAACTGAAGCTTTCTTT; CDR3: CASSSQQGTEAFF
size: -; V: TRBV6-5; D: TRBD1; J: TRBJ2-5; DNA: TGTGCACTCAAGGTGCAGGGGGCGGAGGGGGAGACCCAGTACTTC; CDR3: CALKVQGAEGETQYF
size: -; V: TRBV7-9; D: TRBD1; J: TRBJ2-3; DNA: TGTGCCAGCAGGCAGGGGGCCGACACAGATACGCAGTATTTT; CDR3: CASRQGADTDTQYF
size: -; V: TRBV3-1/TRBV3-2; D: TRBD1; J: TRBJ1-4; DNA: TGTGCCAGCAGCCAGGGGACAGCAACTAATGAAAAACTGTTTTTT; CDR3: CASSQGTATNEKLFF
size: -; V: TRBV19; D: -; J: TRBJ1-6; DNA: TGTGCCAGTAATCCCGGGGTGGGCAGCTCCTATAATTCACCCCTCCACTTT; CDR3: CASNPGVGSSYNSPLHF
size: -; V: TRBV7-9; D: TRBD1; J: TRBJ1-1; DNA: TGTGCCAGCAGCTCCGACAGGGCCACTGAAGCTTTCTTT; CDR3: CASSSDRATEAFF
size: -; V: TRBV4-3; D: TRBD2; J: TRBJ2-1; DNA: TGCGCCAGCAGCCAAGGATTAGGCGGGGGAGACAATGAGCAGTTCTTC; CDR3: CASSQGLGGGDNEQFF
size: -; V: TRBV24-1; D: TRBD1; J: TRBJ1-1; DNA: TGTGCCACCAAGTCAGGGGGGCTGAACACTGAAGCTTTCTTT; CDR3: CATKSGGLNTEAFF
size: few; V: TRBV2; D: TRBD2; J: TRBJ2-2; DNA: TGTGCCAGCAGAGGGACTAGCGGGGGGGCCGACACCGGGGAGCTGTTTTTT; CDR3: CASRGTSGGADTGELFF
size: -; V: TRBV27; D: -; J: TRBJ1-4; DNA: TGTGCCAGCAGTTTCCGACAGAGTAATGAAAAACTGTTTTTT; CDR3: CASSFRQSNEKLFF
size: -; V: TRBV5-1; D: -; J: TRBJ2-5; DNA: TGCGCCAGCAGCTTGTCGGGACTGACTCAAGAGACCCAGTACTTC; CDR3: CASSLSGLTQETQYF
size: -; V: TRBV3-1/TRBV3-2; D: -; J: TRBJ1-2; DNA: TGTGCCAGCAGCCAAGATCGGGCAGGGTGGGATGGCTACACCTTC; CDR3: CASSQDRAGWDGYTF
size: -; V: TRBV12-3/TRBV12-4; D: -; J: TRBJ1-1; DNA: TGTGCCAGCACCCAAGAGATGAACACTGAAGCTTTCTTT; CDR3: CASTQEMNTEAFF
size: -; V: TRBV7-2; D: -; J: TRBJ2-3; DNA: TGTGCCAGCAGCTTACGTGGAGGCCCCCAGAACCCAGATACGCAGTATTTT; CDR3: CASSLRGGPQNPDTQYF
size: -; V: TRBV5-1; D: -; J: TRBJ2-1; DNA: TGCGCCAGCAGCTTGGCCGGGAATGAGCAGTTCTTC; CDR3: CASSLAGNEQFF
size: -; V: TRBV5-1; D: TRBD1; J: TRBJ1-5; DNA: TGCGCCAGCAGCCCGGGACCAGGGGGGAATCAGCCCCAGCATTTT; CDR3: CASSPGPGGNQPQHF
size: -; V: TRBV30; D: TRBD1; J: TRBJ1-2; DNA: TGTGCCTGGAGTGTCCAAGGGGGCGGCTACACCTTC; CDR3: CAWSVQGGGYTF
size: -; V: TRBV3-1/TRBV3-2; D: TRBD2; J: TRBJ2-7; DNA: TGTGCCAGCAGCCGTAGCGGGGGACCCAACTACGAGCAGTACTTC; CDR3: CASSRSGGPNYEQYF
size: -; V: TRBV19; D: TRBD1; J: TRBJ2-2; DNA: TGTGCCAGTAGTATACCGGGACAGGGGAACGGGGAGCTGTTTTTT; CDR3: CASSIPGQGNGELFF
size: -; V: TRBV10-3; D: -; J: TRBJ1-1; DNA: TGTGCCTCCACAGGGCACGGGAACACTGAAGCTTTCTTT; CDR3: CASTGHGNTEAFF
size: -; V: TRBV7-6; D: TRBD2; J: TRBJ2-1; DNA: TGTGCCAGCAGCTTGAGCGGGGGGGTTGACAATGAGCAGTTCTTC; CDR3: CASSLSGGVDNEQFF
size: -; V: TRBV19; D: TRBD2; J: TRBJ2-5; DNA: TGTGCCAGTAGTCGGACTAGCGTGGAGACCCAGTACTTC; CDR3: CASSRTSVETQYF
size: few; V: TRBV19; D: -; J: TRBJ1-1; DNA: TGTGCCAGTAGAGAAAACAGGGCTATGAACACTGAAGCTTTCTTT; CDR3: CASRENRAMNTEAFF
size: once; V: TRBV5-1; D: TRBD2; J: TRBJ2-1; DNA: TGCGCCAGCAGCTTGGAGGCGGGGGGTGCAAGCAATGAGCAGTTCTTC; CDR3: CASSLEAGGASNEQFF
size: -; V: TRBV3-1/TRBV3-2; D: TRBD2; J: TRBJ2-7; DNA: TGTGCCAGCAGCCATTTGACTAGCGCCGAGCAGTACTTC; CDR3: CASSHLTSAEQYF
size: -; V: TRBV4-2; D: TRBD1; J: TRBJ2-7; DNA: TGTGCCAGCAGCCAGGGACAGGGGGACTACGAGCAGTACTTC; CDR3: CASSQGQGDYEQYF
size: -; V: TRBV6-1; D: -; J: TRBJ1-5; DNA: TGTGCCAGCAGTGAAGTCGGCGGATATAGCAATCAGCCCCAGCATTTT; CDR3: CASSEVGGYSNQPQHF
size: once; V: TRBV12-3/TRBV12-4; D: -; J: TRBJ2-3; DNA: TGTGCCAGCAGCCGGGTTTCCACAGATACGCAGTATTTT; CDR3: CASSRVSTDTQYF
size: -; V: TRBV10-3; D: TRBD1; J: TRBJ1-1; DNA: TGTGCCATCAGACCCGTAGACAGGGGAATCACTGAAGCTTTCTTT; CDR3: CAIRPVDRGITEAFF